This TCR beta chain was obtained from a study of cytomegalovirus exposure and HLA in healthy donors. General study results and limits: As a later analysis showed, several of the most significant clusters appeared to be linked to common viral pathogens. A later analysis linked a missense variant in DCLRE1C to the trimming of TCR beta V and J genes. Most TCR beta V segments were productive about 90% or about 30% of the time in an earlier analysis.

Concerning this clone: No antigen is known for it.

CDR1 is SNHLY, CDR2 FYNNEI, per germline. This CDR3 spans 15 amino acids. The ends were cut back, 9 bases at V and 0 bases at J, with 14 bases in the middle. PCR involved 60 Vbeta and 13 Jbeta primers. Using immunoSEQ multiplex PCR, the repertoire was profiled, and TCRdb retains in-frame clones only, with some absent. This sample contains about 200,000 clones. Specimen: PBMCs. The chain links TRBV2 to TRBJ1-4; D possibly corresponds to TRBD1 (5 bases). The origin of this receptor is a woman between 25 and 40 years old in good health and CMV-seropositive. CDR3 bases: TGTGCCAGTACAGACAGACTTGCAACTAATGAAAAACTGTTTTTT. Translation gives CASTDRLATNEKLFF.